This is a list of T cell receptor beta chains from one sample in a study of T cells in Graves' hyperthyroidism and ophthalmopathy. TCRdb redid the calling of the multiplex PCR reads with MiXCR, one entry per CDR3 protein. This sample has roughly 570,000 distinct CDR3 sequences, with more than 45% found just once. Sequenced material: peripheral blood or thyroid tissue (not recorded which). The receptors were sampled from an adult woman with Graves' disease, either hyperthyroidism or ophthalmopathy (not recorded which). Both conserved end residues are part of each CDR3. D genes are given only for firm matches. Where a row states a size, it is once, few, many or the class of an expanded clone; other rows omit it.

NA	TRBV7-9	TRBJ1-2	many	11	TGTGCCAGCAGTGGCAACTATGGCTACACCTTC	CASSGNYGYTF
TRBD1	TRBV28	TRBJ2-5	many	15	TGTGCCAGCAGTTCGACAGGGGTAACGATGGAGACCCAGTACTTC	CASSSTGVTMETQYF
TRBD1	TRBV20-1	TRBJ1-6	NA	14	TGCAGTGCTGCCCGGGACAGGGGAGCTTCACCCCTCCACTTT	CSAARDRGASPLHF
TRBD2	TRBV14	TRBJ2-1	many	15	TGTGCCAGCAGCCAAGATCACGGACTAGCGACCGAAAAGCTCTTC	CASSQDHGLATEKLF
NA	TRBV11-3	TRBJ2-2	many	15	TGTGCCAGCAGCTTATCACTAGGGGACACCGGGGAGCTGTTTTTT	CASSLSLGDTGELFF
TRBD1	TRBV10-1	TRBJ1-2	NA	14	TGTGCCAGCAGCGACAAGGACAGGAAGTATGGCTACACCTTC	CASSDKDRKYGYTF
NA	TRBV2	TRBJ1-3	NA	16	TGTGCCAGCAGCTTACCGACAGTCGACTCTGGAAACACCATATATTTT	CASSLPTVDSGNTIYF
NA	TRBV20-1	TRBJ2-7	many	12	TGCAGTGGAGTCTCGGGAGTAGGTGAGCAGTACTTC	CSGVSGVGEQYF
TRBD1	TRBV2	TRBJ2-7	NA	15	TGTGCCAGCGAGGACAGGGGCCGTGGCTCCTACGAGCAGTACTTC	CASEDRGRGSYEQYF
NA	TRBV27	TRBJ2-2	NA	14	TGTGCCAGCAGTTTTTCCCTGTGGGCCGGGGAGCTGTTTTTT	CASSFSLWAGELFF
TRBD1	TRBV4-1	TRBJ1-2	many	13	TGCGCCAGCAGCCGGGACAGGGAGGGTGGCTACACCTTC	CASSRDREGGYTF
NA	TRBV29-1	TRBJ1-1	many	13	TGCAGCGTAGGACCCCTAAAGAACACTGAAGCTTTCTTT	CSVGPLKNTEAFF
NA	TRBV7-8	TRBJ2-7	NA	14	TGTGCCAGCAGCTATGGAGGACAGCGTGCCGAGCAGTACTTC	CASSYGGQRAEQYF
NA	TRBV20-1	TRBJ2-5	many	12	TGCAGTGCTTGGCGTGGTTGGGAGACCCAGTACTTC	CSAWRGWETQYF
TRBD1	TRBV7-9	TRBJ1-4	NA	17	TGTGCCAGCAGCCTCCTATGGACAGGTCGGAACACTGAAAAACTGTTTTTT	CASSLLWTGRNTEKLFF
NA	TRBV15	TRBJ2-5	NA	15	TGTGCCACCAGCAGCTTGGCCGGCTACCAAGAGACCCAGTACTTC	CATSSLAGYQETQYF
TRBD1	TRBV6-6	TRBJ1-1	NA	15	TGTTCCAGCAGCTACAGCCGATCAGGGGGCACTGAAGCTTTCTTT	CSSSYSRSGGTEAFF
TRBD1	TRBV4-1	TRBJ1-3	many	16	TGCGCCAGCAGCCCCGGGACAGTCACCGCTGGAAACACCATATATTTT	CASSPGTVTAGNTIYF
NA	TRBV28	TRBJ1-1	NA	13	TGTGCCAGCAGTTTATACGCGAACACTGAAGCTTTCTTT	CASSLYANTEAFF
NA	TRBV19	TRBJ2-5	NA	15	TGTGCCAGTAGTATTCCTCCGCCGTCGAATCAGCCCCAGTACTTC	CASSIPPPSNQPQYF
NA	TRBV12-3/TRBV12-4	TRBJ2-7	many	11	TGTGCCAGCAGTTTATGGTACGAGCAGTACTTC	CASSLWYEQYF
NA	TRBV6-5	TRBJ1-6	many	12	TGTGCCAGCAGTTACGCCGATTCACCCCTCCACTTT	CASSYADSPLHF
NA	TRBV6-5	TRBJ1-1	NA	15	TGTGCCAGCAGTTACGTATCGGCAATGAACACTGAAGCTTTCTTT	CASSYVSAMNTEAFF
NA	TRBV20-1	TRBJ2-5	many	13	TGCAGTGCTAGACGGACTCATCAAGAGACCCAGTACTTC	CSARRTHQETQYF
TRBD2	TRBV20-1	TRBJ2-5	many	14	TGCAGTGCCGGGGACCCTCGGCGGGGGGAGACCCAGTACTTC	CSAGDPRRGETQYF
NA	TRBV7-9	TRBJ1-6	NA	13	TGTGCCAGCAGCAAAGAGGTCGATTCACCCCTCCACTTT	CASSKEVDSPLHF
NA	TRBV5-1	TRBJ1-1	many	12	TGCGCCAGCAGCTTGGAGGGAGGGTGGGCTTTCTTT	CASSLEGGWAFF
NA	TRBV2	TRBJ2-5	NA	14	TGTGCCAGCAGCTCCCTCCGGGTCAAAGAGACCCAGTACTTC	CASSSLRVKETQYF
NA	TRBV2	TRBJ1-1	once	16	TGTGCCAGCAGTGATACAGGGTTCATCCTAAACACTGAAGCTTTCTTT	CASSDTGFILNTEAFF
NA	TRBV14	TRBJ1-2	NA	14	TGTGCCAGCAGCCAGAGGGGCGGGGGATATGGCTACACCTTC	CASSQRGGGYGYTF
NA	TRBV2	TRBJ1-2	few	12	TGTGCTAGAGATGGGGGGAGGGATGGCTACACCTTC	CARDGGRDGYTF
TRBD1	TRBV20-1	TRBJ2-7	many	15	TGCAGTGCTAGCGAACCGGGACAGGGGGGGTACGAGCAGTACTTC	CSASEPGQGGYEQYF
NA	TRBV24-1	TRBJ2-2	NA	13	TGTGCCAGCAGACTCGACAGGCCCGGGGAGCTGTTTTTT	CASRLDRPGELFF
NA	TRBV12-3/TRBV12-4	TRBJ2-2	many	14	TGTGCCAGCAGCAGCCCCCGGGGCCACGGGGAGCTGTTTTTT	CASSSPRGHGELFF
NA	TRBV15	TRBJ1-6	few	17	TGTGCCACCAGCAGAGATCCGGGACTGAACTATAATTCACCCCTCCACTTT	CATSRDPGLNYNSPLHF
NA	TRBV9	TRBJ2-5	once	14	TGTGCCAGCAGCCCATTCCTAGCAGCTGAGACCCAGTACTTC	CASSPFLAAETQYF
NA	TRBV6-5	TRBJ1-5	NA	16	TGTGCCAGCAGTTCACGTAGGGAGGGAGGGAATCAGCCCCAGCATTTT	CASSSRREGGNQPQHF
NA	TRBV2	TRBJ1-5	few	13	TGTGCCAGCATGGCGGGCGGGAATCAGCCCCAGCATTTT	CASMAGGNQPQHF
TRBD1	TRBV20-1	TRBJ1-1	NA	14	TGCAGTGCTACTAATGGACAGGGAGACACTGAAGCTTTCTTT	CSATNGQGDTEAFF
TRBD1	TRBV7-8	TRBJ1-2	NA	17	TGTGCCAGCAGCTTGCGACAGGGTACTACCACGAACTATGGCCACACCTTC	CASSLRQGTTTNYGHTF
NA	TRBV28	TRBJ1-2	many	13	TGTGCCAGCAGTTTATTCGGGTACGCTGGCTACACCTTC	CASSLFGYAGYTF
NA	TRBV4-2	TRBJ2-2	many	15	TGTGCCAGCAGCCAAGGACGAGGGCAGCCCGGGGAGCTGTTTTTT	CASSQGRGQPGELFF
TRBD1	TRBV20-1	TRBJ1-2	NA	12	TGCAGTGCTAGGGGGACAGGGGAAGGCTACACCTTC	CSARGTGEGYTF
TRBD1	TRBV7-9	TRBJ1-6	NA	16	TGTGCCAGCAGCCCTGAGGAAGGGACAGGTAATTCACCCCTCCACTTT	CASSPEEGTGNSPLHF
TRBD1	TRBV12-3/TRBV12-4	TRBJ2-5	NA	16	TGTGCCAGCAGTCTCCGGGACAGGGGGCTGGAAGAGACCCAGTACTTC	CASSLRDRGLEETQYF
NA	TRBV10-2	TRBJ2-5	few	15	TGCGCCAGCCTTGAGGGTTTGGATCGGCAAGAGACCCAGTACTTC	CASLEGLDRQETQYF
NA	TRBV29-1	TRBJ1-1	few	13	TGCAGCGTTGATCAGGGTTTGGGCACTGAAGCTTTCTTT	CSVDQGLGTEAFF
TRBD1	TRBV2	TRBJ1-2	NA	19	TGTGCCAGCAGTCGCAATCGGAGGCAGGGGGGGAAAAATCCTTATGGCTACACCTTC	CASSRNRRQGGKNPYGYTF
TRBD1	TRBV29-1	TRBJ2-2	many	14	TGCAGCGTTCGTCGGACAGGGGGGTACGGGGAGCTGTTTTTT	CSVRRTGGYGELFF